The 32 T cell receptor beta chains below come from one sample, sequenced in a study of shared clonotypes between healthy human individuals. Positively selected for CCR7, the CD45RO-negative cells used as naive CD8 cells excluded terminally differentiated effector memory CD45RA+ cells. Sequenced by immunoSEQ multiplex PCR; TCRdb stores in-frame clones only, minus some. The sample includes about 2 million clones, about 94% seen only once; the top ten take roughly 1.1%. What was sequenced was naive CD8+ T cells sorted from blood. The receptor source for this set is a man younger than 30 in good health.

The genes are TRBV13 and TRBJ2-3; D remains unclear. There are 13 residues in the CDR3. The V gene's germline CDR1 is PRHDT and CDR2 FYEKMQ (reference sequence). V gave up 5 bases and J gave up 6 bases, with 12 bases separating them. The CDR3 nucleotides read TGTGCCAGCAGCGGCCCGGACGTGGATACGCAGTATTTT. Its protein product is CASSGPDVDTQYF.

This clone occurred once. This sequence joins TRBV10-3 and TRBJ2-3; tentatively, D is TRBD2 (5 bases). This CDR3 is 13 amino acids long. V lost 8 bases and J 1 base, leaving 10 bases between the germline ends. Germline assignment: CDR1 ENHRY and CDR2 SYGVKD. CDR3 sequence reads: CAIVEEGTDTQYF. In DNA form, the CDR3 reads TGTGCCATCGTCGAGGAGGGCACAGATACGCAGTATTTT.

The V call is TRBV4-3, the J call TRBJ2-7, with 7 bases lining up with TRBD1. CDR1 and CDR2 (germline): LGHNA, YSLEER. CDR3 length: 13 residues. V lost 3 bases, J lost 5 bases, and 4 bases stayed unmatched. The CDR3 here is CASSQSTGNEQYF. The DNA of the CDR3 is TGCGCCAGCAGCCAGTCGACAGGGAACGAGCAGTACTTC.

This chain uses TRBV2 with TRBJ2-7; 8 bases fit TRBD2. Unmatched junction bases numbered 8, after V lost 3 bases and J lost 4 bases. Germline-derived CDR1 and CDR2 are SNHLY and FYNNEI. The CDR3 is made up of 15 amino acids. CDR3 DNA sequence: TGTGCCAGCAGTGATCAGGCGCGGGGGGCATACGAGCAGTACTTC. Translated, it gives CASSDQARGAYEQYF.

This chain joins TRBV9 and TRBJ1-1; tentative D call: TRBD1 (5 bases). The CDR3 sequence is 14 residues long. CDR1 and CDR2 (germline): SGDLS, YYNGEE. Between the trimmed V and J ends, which lost 4 bases and 5 bases, there was a span of 15 bases. The chain's CDR3 is CASSSTGGDTEAFF. The CDR3 bases are TGTGCCAGCAGCTCCACCGGGGGGGATACTGAAGCTTTCTTT.

The V and J genes are TRBV28 and TRBJ2-7; TRBD1 matches 8 bases. V was pared by 2 bases and J by 6 bases, with 9 bases of the junction left unmatched. The germline gives CDR1 MDHEN, CDR2 SYDVKM. The CDR3 runs to 15 residues. The CDR3 bases are TGTGCCAGCAGTTTAAATTTGGCGACAGGGGCCGAGCAGTACTTC. Protein product: CASSLNLATGAEQYF.

As regards this clone: This same CDR3 is encoded by further DNA sequences in the sample. The chain links TRBV5-4 to TRBJ2-7, with 9 bases matching TRBD1. This CDR3 has 14 residues. J lost 4 bases, V lost 4 bases, and 6 bases had no gene match. Germline-derived CDR1 and CDR2 are SGHNT and YYREEE (reference sequence). CDR3 residues: CASSPRDRAYEQYF. The CDR3 nucleotides read TGTGCCAGCAGCCCCCGGGACAGGGCTTACGAGCAGTACTTC.

This clone was found once. The chain employs TRBV7-9 and TRBJ1-6; weak D call: TRBD1 (5 bases). CDR1 is SEHNR, CDR2 FQNEAQ, per germline (reference sequence). CDR3 length: 15 amino acids. With 7 bases removed from V and 8 bases from J, the gap between germline ends came to 18 bases. The CDR3: CASTFTTGPDSPLHF. CDR3 DNA sequence: TGTGCCAGCACCTTTACTACAGGCCCGGATTCACCCCTCCACTTT.

This clone was detected only once. This sequence joins TRBV6-1 and TRBJ1-2; TRBD1 aligns across 7 bases. CDR1 and CDR2 (germline): MNHNS, SASEGT. The CDR3 runs to 16 residues. After removal of 1 base from V and 4 bases from J, the junction contained 9 bases not matched to a gene. The CDR3 is CASSEDRDSSFYGYTF. The CDR3 bases are TGTGCCAGCAGTGAAGACAGGGACAGCAGTTTCTATGGCTACACCTTC.

The chain links TRBV7-9 to TRBJ2-1; TRBD1 matches at 9 bases. Trimming took 5 bases from V and 6 from J; bases not matched to a gene: 11. CDR1 and CDR2 from the germline V gene are SEHNR and FQNEAQ (reference sequence). The CDR3 has 16 amino acids. The CDR3 bases are TGTGCCAGCAGCGCTTTTACCGGGACAGGGATCAATGAGCAGTTCTTC. Translated, it gives CASSAFTGTGINEQFF. The variable domain in full, with the rest retrieved from reference TRBV7-9 and TRBJ2-1, is DTGVSQNPRHKITKRGQNVTFRCDPISEHNRLYWYRQTLGQGPEFLTYFQNEAQLEKSRLLSDRFSAERPKGSFSTLEIQRTEQGDSAMYLCASSAFTGTGINEQFFGPGTRLTVL.

The CDR3 nucleotides are TGTGCCACCAGCAGACAACAGGGAGGTGGTCAGCCCCAGCATTTT. It yields the protein CATSRQQGGGQPQHF. This chain connects TRBV15 to TRBJ1-5; D perhaps matches TRBD1 (6 bases). The V gene lost 2 bases and the J gene lost 6 bases, with 14 bases spanning the gap. From germline, CDR1 is LNHNV and CDR2 YYDKDF (reference sequence). The CDR3 contains 15 residues.

There are a few counts of this clone. Other nucleotide sequences in the sample specify the same CDR3. The chain uses TRBV10-1 and TRBJ2-7, with D unclear. Germline V gives CDR1 WNHNN, CDR2 SYGVQD (reference sequence). The CDR3 extends over 11 amino acids. Trimming pared 3 bases from V and 3 bases from J, leaving 3 bases between. The DNA of the CDR3 is TGCGCCAGCAGTGATGGCTACGAGCAGTACTTC. Amino acids: CASSDGYEQYF.

V and J are TRBV13 and TRBJ2-1, with D perhaps assigned TRBD1 or TRBD2 (5 bases each). The CDR3 contains 16 residues. CDR1 PRHDT and CDR2 FYEKMQ come from the germline V gene (reference sequence). Trimming pared 5 bases from V and 6 bases from J, leaving 20 bases between. In DNA, the CDR3 is TGTGCCAGCAGCCCATTGGGACCAGCCCCCATCAATGAGCAGTTCTTC. Protein product: CASSPLGPAPINEQFF.

CDR3 nucleotides: TGTGCCAGCAGCTTAGGGGGGGACAGAGAGGCAGATACGCAGTATTTT. Protein: CASSLGGDREADTQYF. The V and J genes are TRBV7-9 and TRBJ2-3, with D possibly TRBD1 on 7 matching bases. The CDR3 is made up of 16 amino acids. Trimming removed 1 base at V and 4 bases at J, with 15 bases between. Germline CDR1 SEHNR, CDR2 FQNEAQ (reference sequence).

On this clone: Other nucleotide sequences in the sample specify the same CDR3. This chain joins TRBV10-2 and TRBJ2-7; D is unclear. Germline CDR1 and CDR2: WSHSY and SAAADI. The CDR3 runs to 13 residues. Trimming removed 2 bases from V and 4 bases from J, with 9 bases in between. The CDR3 spells CASSEGLGYEQYF. Here the CDR3 DNA reads TGCGCCAGCAGTGAGGGGCTGGGGTACGAGCAGTACTTC.

The chain uses TRBV6-5 and TRBJ2-1; D perhaps matches TRBD2 (7 bases). The CDR3 contains 16 residues. The germline V gene encodes CDR1 MNHEY and CDR2 SVGAGI. Trimming took 1 base from V and 3 from J, leaving 13 bases between them. The CDR3 region is CASSYFRGGYYNEQFF. The CDR3 nucleotides are TGTGCCAGCAGTTACTTTAGGGGGGGATACTACAATGAGCAGTTCTTC.

Turning to this clone: Other DNA sequences in this specimen translate into the identical CDR3. V usage is TRBV9 and J usage is TRBJ1-1, with D hard to call. The germline V gene has CDR1 SGDLS and CDR2 YYNGEE. V dropped 0 bases and J dropped 0 bases, with 9 bases sitting between them. CDR3 length: 15 residues. CDR3 bases: TGTGCCAGCAGCGTAGGTGGAGTTATGAACACTGAAGCTTTCTTT. Translating gives CASSVGGVMNTEAFF.

A remark on this clone: Germline is not matched at one junction end, which may reflect a read error. The chain carries TRBV25-1 and TRBJ2-7; D perhaps matches TRBD2 (6 bases). CDR3 length equals 9 residues. The germline V gene encodes CDR1 MGHDK and CDR2 SYGVNS. The CDR3 is CASSEGGNF. The DNA for the CDR3 is TGTGCCAGCAGTGAAGGAGGGAACTTC.

A word on this clone: Other nucleotide sequences from this sample produce the same CDR3. The genes are TRBV30 and TRBJ1-1, with D uncertain. This CDR3 is built from 13 residues. The V end lost 2 bases, the J end lost 0 bases, and 7 bases lay between the germline ends. Looked up from germline, CDR1 is GTSNPN and CDR2 is SVGIG (reference sequence). The CDR3 loop reads CAWSRTVNTEAFF. For the CDR3, the DNA is TGTGCCTGGAGTCGGACGGTGAACACTGAAGCTTTCTTT.

The chain uses TRBV6-5 and TRBJ2-7; the match to TRBD2 covers 7 bases. This CDR3 spans 14 amino acids. The ends lost 5 bases at V and 3 bases at J; junction bases unmatched: 7. Germline CDR1 reads MNHEY; CDR2 reads SVGAGI. CDR3 nucleotide sequence: TGTGCCAGCAGTCAAGTAGGGGAGGGCTACGAGCAGTACTTC. Its protein product is CASSQVGEGYEQYF.

The J gene is TRBJ1-1, the V gene TRBV13, with D possibly TRBD1 on 6 matching bases. This CDR3 spans 16 amino acids. V gave up 1 base and J gave up 7 bases, with 19 bases separating them. Germline values: CDR1 PRHDT, CDR2 FYEKMQ (reference sequence). The CDR3 sequence is CASSLAGGLLNGEAFF. The CDR3 region has the DNA TGTGCCAGCAGCTTAGCTGGGGGGCTTTTGAACGGTGAAGCTTTCTTT.

This chain links TRBV6-5 with TRBJ2-7; D perhaps matches TRBD1 (5 bases). With 0 bases removed from V and 6 bases from J, the gap between germline ends came to 12 bases. Per the germline V gene, CDR1 is MNHEY and CDR2 is SVGAGI. CDR3 length: 14 residues. CDR3 DNA: TGTGCCAGCAGTTACTCGAGTCAGGGCTCCGAGCAGTACTTC. Its translation: CASSYSSQGSEQYF.

V and J are TRBV27 and TRBJ1-6; 10 positions match TRBD1. The V segment lost 6 bases and the J segment 6 bases; nucleotides outside the gene matches: 2. Germline V gene data show CDR1 as MNHEY and CDR2 as SMNVEV (reference sequence). There are 14 residues in the CDR3. The CDR3 DNA is TGTGCCAGCAGCCGACAGGGGGCTAATTCACCCCTCCACTTT. As protein: CASSRQGANSPLHF.

A note on this clone: This sample includes further DNA sequences coding for the same CDR3. This chain uses TRBV7-8 with TRBJ2-5; 7 bases map to TRBD2. CDR3 length: 14 residues. CDR1 and CDR2 (germline): SGHVS, FQNEAQ. V lost 5 bases, J lost 0 bases, and 3 bases stayed unmatched. The CDR3 nucleotides read TGTGCCAGCAGCCTTCTAGCGGACCAAGAGACCCAGTACTTC. This codes for CASSLLADQETQYF.

The V call is TRBV13, the J call TRBJ1-3; D uncertain. CDR1 is PRHDT and CDR2 is FYEKMQ in the germline V gene (reference sequence). The CDR3 length is 12 residues. V was trimmed by 10 bases and J by 2 bases, leaving 9 bases between them. CDR3 nucleotides: TGTGCCACCCTGTTGACTGGAAACACCATATATTTT. This gives the protein CATLLTGNTIYF.

CDR3 sequence: CAISEMEGAQNGYTF. CDR3 sequence (DNA): TGTGCCATCAGTGAGATGGAGGGGGCGCAGAATGGCTACACCTTC. This chain links TRBV10-3 with TRBJ1-2; 7 bases align to TRBD1. The CDR3 has 15 amino acids. Losses at the gene ends were 2 bases for V and 6 bases for J; bases not matched to a gene: 9. Per the germline V gene, CDR1 is ENHRY and CDR2 is SYGVKD.

The chain recombines TRBV11-2 with TRBJ1-2; 8 positions agree with TRBD1. The CDR3 covers 14 residues. Germline trimming cut 1 base from V and 3 bases from J; bases unmatched to any gene: 1. Germline V gene lookup returns CDR1 SGHAT and CDR2 FQNNGV. The CDR3 DNA follows: TGTGCCAGCAGCTTAGCAGGGGGCGACTATGGCTACACCTTC. Protein product: CASSLAGGDYGYTF.

The rearrangement links TRBV28 to TRBJ1-2, with 7 positions matching TRBD1. V dropped 3 bases and J dropped 4; count of bases not matched to a gene: 2. The germline V gene encodes CDR1 MDHEN and CDR2 SYDVKM. The CDR3 totals 13 residues. The CDR3 DNA reads TGTGCCAGCAGTTTCGACAGGGTCTATGGCTACACCTTC. This encodes CASSFDRVYGYTF.

The chain combines TRBV29-1 with TRBJ1-2; D ambiguous. The germline V gene has CDR1 SQVTM and CDR2 ANQGSEA. The CDR3 is 11 amino acids. V lost 5 bases to trimming and J lost 3 bases, with 7 bases between them. The CDR3 DNA reads as TGCAGCGTTCTGGGCGACTATGGCTACACCTTC. The encoded protein is CSVLGDYGYTF.

The chain links TRBV27 to TRBJ2-1; 9 nucleotides align to TRBD2. Germline V gene lookup returns CDR1 MNHEY and CDR2 SMNVEV (reference sequence). The CDR3 has 16 amino acids. The V segment lost 2 bases and the J segment 3 bases; nucleotides outside the gene matches: 5. The chain's CDR3 is CASSLIAGALYNEQFF. The CDR3 region has the DNA TGTGCCAGCAGTTTAATAGCGGGGGCCCTCTACAATGAGCAGTTCTTC.

Comment on this clone: This CDR3 is also generated by other DNA sequences in the sample. This rearrangement joins TRBV27 to TRBJ1-6, with D possibly TRBD1 on 6 matching bases. Germline assignment: CDR1 MNHEY and CDR2 SMNVEV (reference sequence). The V gene lost 2 bases and the J gene lost 4 bases, with 9 bases spanning the gap. The CDR3 spans 15 residues. As DNA, the CDR3 is TGTGCCAGCAGTTTAGGAGGGGGATATAATTCACCCCTCCACTTT. This codes for CASSLGGGYNSPLHF.

The gene calls are TRBV15 and TRBJ2-3, with TRBD2 identical over 8 bases. Losses at the gene ends were 2 bases for V and 0 bases for J; bases not matched to a gene: 7. Germline CDR1 reads LNHNV; CDR2 reads YYDKDF (reference sequence). The CDR3 is 17 residues long. CDR3 nucleotides: TGTGCCACCAGCAGACGCACGACGGGGGGGAGCACAGATACGCAGTATTTT. Translation: CATSRRTTGGSTDTQYF. The whole variable domain, filled in from reference TRBV15 and TRBJ2-3, reads DAMVIQNPRYQVTQFGKPVTLSCSQTLNHNVMYWYQQKSSQAPKLLFHYYDKDFNNEADTPDNFQSRRPNTSFCFLDIRSPGLGDTAMYLCATSRRTTGGSTDTQYFGPGTRLTVL.